The sequence of this TCR beta chain was determined in a study of blood T cell repertoires in COVID-19. The protocol was immunoSEQ multiplex PCR, while the TCRdb copy is restricted to in-frame clones and leaves out a portion. The data hold around 390,000 clones, with approximately 90% observed a single time. V lost 2 bases to trimming and J lost 1 base, with 9 bases between them. The V gene's germline CDR1 is SGHNT and CDR2 YYREEE (reference sequence). The CDR3 is 14 amino acids. This clone was seen just once. This sequence was found in a woman between 45 and 65 years old who had recovered from COVID-19. The sample consisted of PBMCs or T cells enriched from blood (not recorded which). This sequence joins TRBV5-4 and TRBJ1-1; D unresolved. As DNA, the CDR3 is TGTGCCAGCAGCTTAAGCGTGGAGAACACTGAAGCTTTCTTT. Residues: CASSLSVENTEAFF. Combining the CDR3 with reference TRBV5-4 and TRBJ1-1 gives the whole variable domain ETGVTQSPTHLIKTRGQQVTLRCSSQSGHNTVSWYQQALGQGPQFIFQYYREEENGRGNFPPRFSGLQFPNYSSELNVNALELDDSALYLCASSLSVENTEAFFGQGTRLTVV.